The clone carrying this T cell receptor (beta chain) was counted ten times or more. This record comes from a study of neurological immune-mediated disorders. The unsorted libraries were generated from a total of 2 million PBMCs, which had been stored in RNAlater at -80 C. The CDR3 has 17 amino acids. V was pared by 5 bases and J by 8 bases, with 12 bases of the junction left unmatched. Germline V gene lookup returns CDR1 MNHEY and CDR2 SVGEGT. 5'RACE with 10-nucleotide random UMIs produced the cDNA. TCRdb processed the 5' RACE reads anew with MiXCR; each CDR3 protein has one entry. The repertoire holds approximately 50,000 distinct CDR3 sequences, with around 10% as singletons.

V gene TRBV6-2 or TRBV6-3 combines with J gene TRBJ2-1, with TRBD2 matching 13 bases. The specimen sequenced was PBMCs. This clonotype was obtained from a man aged 65 to 85 with HTLV-1-associated myelopathy (HAM/TSP). The CDR3 nucleotides read TGTGCCAGCAGTCCAAGCCCGGGACTAGCGGGAAGGTATGAGCAGTTCTTC. It encodes CASSPSPGLAGRYEQFF.